The 4 T cell receptor beta chains reported below all come from one sample, sequenced in a study of immune cell composition in non-small cell lung cancer. Libraries were prepared by immunoSEQ multiplex PCR; TCRdb keeps only in-frame clonotypes and omits some of them. Of several thousand clones in the sample, about four fifths are singletons; the top ten hold more than 7.5%. The normal lung sample lay at least 3 cm, and maximally far, from the tumour. The specimen sequenced was non-adjacent lung tissue. All receptors derive from a human donor with non-small cell lung cancer.

This clone has more than one count but fewer than ten. CDR3 residues: CASSSGTGGLNEQFF. The CDR3 coding sequence is TGTGCCAGCAGCTCTGGGACAGGGGGCCTTAATGAGCAGTTCTTC. The V and J genes are TRBV7-6 and TRBJ2-1; TRBD1 aligns across 12 bases. This CDR3 is 15 amino acids long. Germline lookup yields CDR1 SGHVS and CDR2 FNYEAQ. The ends lost 4 bases at V and 7 bases at J; junction bases unmatched: 5.

The V gene is TRBV4-1, the J gene TRBJ1-4; D gene unclear. The length of the CDR3 is 15 residues. Germline loops: CDR1 MGHRA, CDR2 YSYEKL. The ends were cut back, 4 bases at V and 7 bases at J, with 16 bases in the middle. The CDR3 loop is CASSPPGPNTEKLFF. The CDR3 nucleotides read TGCGCCAGCAGCCCCCCTGGGCCCAACACTGAAAAACTGTTTTTT.

This chain uses TRBV2 with TRBJ1-5; TRBD1 agrees at 11 bases. J gave up 5 bases and V 6 bases, and 6 bases lay outside the gene matches. The CDR3 spans 15 residues. Germline V gene data show CDR1 as SNHLY and CDR2 as FYNNEI. The CDR3 sequence is CASRGDRGVDQPQHF. CDR3 in DNA: TGTGCCAGCAGAGGGGACAGGGGGGTTGATCAGCCCCAGCATTTT.

This chain uses TRBV10-3 with TRBJ2-7; 8 bases align to TRBD1. CDR1 is ENHRY and CDR2 is SYGVKD in the germline V gene. Losses at the gene ends were 2 bases for V and 5 bases for J; bases not matched to a gene: 8. The CDR3 runs 15 residues. DNA of the CDR3: TGTGCCATCAGTGAGGACCCGACAGGGGTCAACGAGCAGTACTTC. This gives the protein CAISEDPTGVNEQYF.